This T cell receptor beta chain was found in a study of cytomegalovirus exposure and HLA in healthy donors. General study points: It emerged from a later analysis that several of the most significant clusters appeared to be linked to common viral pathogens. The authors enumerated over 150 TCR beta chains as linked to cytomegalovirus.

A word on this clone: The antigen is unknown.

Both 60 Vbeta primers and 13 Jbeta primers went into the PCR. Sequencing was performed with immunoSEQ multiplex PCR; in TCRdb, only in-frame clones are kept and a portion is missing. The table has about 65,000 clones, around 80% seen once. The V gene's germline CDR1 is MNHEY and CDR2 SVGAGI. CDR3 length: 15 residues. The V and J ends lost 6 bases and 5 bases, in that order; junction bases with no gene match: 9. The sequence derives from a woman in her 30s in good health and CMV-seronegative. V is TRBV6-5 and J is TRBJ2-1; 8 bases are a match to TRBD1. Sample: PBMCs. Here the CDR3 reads CASSLLWTGNNEQFF. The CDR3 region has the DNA TGTGCCAGCAGCCTTCTTTGGACAGGGAACAATGAGCAGTTCTTC.